A single sample gave rise to the 16 T cell receptor beta chains below, sequenced in a study of blood T cell repertoires in COVID-19. Generated by immunoSEQ multiplex PCR, the TCRdb table keeps only in-frame clones and is missing some. The sample carries over 200,000 clones, more than 80% recorded once. The sequenced sample consisted of peripheral blood. The receptors come from a man aged 25-45 years with COVID-19, enrolled during active disease.

This chain uses TRBV27 with TRBJ1-6; tentative D call: TRBD1 (6 bases). Germline CDR1 and CDR2: MNHEY and SMNVEV (reference sequence). The CDR3 consists of 15 residues. V gave up 6 bases and J gave up 0 bases, with 9 bases separating them. The CDR3 spells CASSRGSSYNSPLHF. DNA of the CDR3: TGTGCCAGCAGCAGGGGTAGCTCCTATAATTCACCCCTCCACTTT.

The J gene is TRBJ2-7, the V gene TRBV7-2; the D is unclear. This CDR3 is built from 14 residues. From germline, CDR1 is SGHTA and CDR2 FQGNSA. V was trimmed by 3 bases and J by 5 bases, leaving 14 bases between them. DNA of the CDR3: TGTGCCAGCAGCTTGTTTTCAACTATCCACGAGCAGTACTTC. Residues: CASSLFSTIHEQYF.

To note about this clone: Germline is not matched at one junction end, which may reflect a read error. The chain joins TRBV5-1 to TRBJ1-1; no clear D. This CDR3 comprises 14 residues. Germline lookup yields CDR1 SGHRS and CDR2 YFSETQ. CDR3 loop: CASTLPGTNTEAFF. The CDR3 nucleotides read TGCGCCAGCACCTTGCCGGGAACAAACACTGAAGCTTTCTTT.

The chain employs TRBV12-3 or TRBV12-4 and TRBJ1-2; D is uncertain. With 7 bases removed from V and 5 bases from J, the gap between germline ends came to 14 bases. CDR3 length equals 13 residues. CDR3 DNA sequence: TGTGCCAGCACCTTGGGGAGGGTTTATGGCTACACCTTC. Translating gives CASTLGRVYGYTF.

This rearrangement joins TRBV12-3 or TRBV12-4 to TRBJ1-3; D gene uncertain. This CDR3 is built from 11 residues. Trimming pared 5 bases from V and 6 bases from J, leaving 5 bases between. CDR3 nucleotides: TGTGCCAGCAGTCAAAAAAACACCATATATTTT. It is translated as CASSQKNTIYF.

CDR3 amino acids: CASSRDSAPYQPQHF. The DNA for the CDR3 is TGTGCCAGCAGCCGTGACAGCGCGCCTTATCAGCCCCAGCATTTT. The chain carries TRBV27 and TRBJ1-5; a weak D match, TRBD1 (5 bases). The germline CDR1 and CDR2 sequences are MNHEY and SMNVEV (reference sequence). The CDR3 covers 15 residues. V was trimmed by 6 bases and J by 5 bases, leaving 17 bases between them.

CDR3 nucleotide sequence: TGCGCCAGCAGCTTGGCCTGGACTAGCGGGACCGGAGATACGCAGTATTTT. Translated, it gives CASSLAWTSGTGDTQYF. The gene calls are TRBV5-1 and TRBJ2-3; 12 positions match TRBD2. Germline CDR1 and CDR2: SGHRS and YFSETQ. The CDR3 length is 17 residues. Trimming cost V 0 bases and J 5 bases; bases outside gene matches: 7. Full variable domain (remainder filled in from reference TRBV5-1 and TRBJ2-3): KAGVTQTPRYLIKTRGQQVTLSCSPISGHRSVSWYQQTPGQGLQFLFEYFSETQRNKGNFPGRFSGRQFSNSRSEMNVSTLELGDSALYLCASSLAWTSGTGDTQYFGPGTRLTVL.

The gene calls are TRBV18 and TRBJ1-1, with a possible D match to TRBD1 (6 bases). Germline values: CDR1 KGHSH, CDR2 LQKENI. The CDR3 length is 15 residues. V dropped 4 bases and J dropped 1 base, with 13 bases sitting between them. Here the CDR3 reads CASSLGTSENTEAFF. In DNA, the CDR3 is TGTGCCAGCTCACTAGGGACATCCGAGAACACTGAAGCTTTCTTT. Variable domain in full (rest from reference TRBV18 and TRBJ1-1): NAGVMQNPRHLVRRRGQEARLRCSPMKGHSHVYWYRQLPEEGLKFMVYLQKENIIDESGMPKERFSAEFPKEGPSILRIQQVVRGDSAAYFCASSLGTSENTEAFFGQGTRLTVV.

This chain uses TRBV19 with TRBJ2-7; TRBD2 matches 9 bases. J gave up 2 bases and V 1 base, and 3 bases lay outside the gene matches. CDR1 is LNHDA and CDR2 is SQIVND in the germline V gene (reference sequence). The CDR3 has 15 amino acids. The CDR3 DNA is TGTGCCAGTAGTATAGCAGCGGGGGGCGCCTACGAGCAGTACTTC. This sequence encodes CASSIAAGGAYEQYF.

The gene calls are TRBV29-1 and TRBJ2-1; 9 nucleotides align to TRBD1. Germline assignment: CDR1 SQVTM and CDR2 ANQGSEA. Trimming took 4 bases from V and 3 from J; bases not matched to a gene: 7. CDR3 length: 15 residues. The CDR3 DNA sequence: TGCAGCGTTGGCAAGGGGACAGGGTACTACAATGAGCAGTTCTTC. It yields the protein CSVGKGTGYYNEQFF.

As for this clone: The junction and the germline gene differ at one end; a read error may be behind it. This chain links TRBV5-6 with TRBJ2-7, with 10 positions matching TRBD1. This CDR3 has 14 residues. Looked up from germline, CDR1 is SGHDT and CDR2 is YYEEEE. The CDR3 spells CANSLRTGGGGQYF. The CDR3 DNA reads as TGTGCCAACAGCTTAAGGACAGGGGGTGGTGGGCAGTACTTC.

The rearrangement uses TRBV19 and TRBJ2-2; 7 bases agree with TRBD1. Germline CDR1 reads LNHDA; CDR2 reads SQIVND (reference sequence). CDR3 size: 15 residues. The trim removed 5 bases at V and 3 bases at J, leaving 6 bases unmatched. CDR3 amino acids: CASSRRQGYTGELFF. As DNA, the CDR3 is TGTGCCAGTAGTCGGAGACAGGGATACACCGGGGAGCTGTTTTTT.

The V and J genes are TRBV19 and TRBJ1-2; weak D call: TRBD1 (5 bases). There are 16 residues in the CDR3. V shed 5 bases and J shed 4 bases, with 20 bases lying between them. The V gene's germline CDR1 is LNHDA and CDR2 SQIVND (reference sequence). CDR3: CASSAPWAQGSYGYTF. CDR3 nucleotide sequence: TGTGCCAGTAGTGCTCCGTGGGCGCAGGGTAGCTATGGCTACACCTTC.

The chain has TRBV6-5 and TRBJ1-1; D is perhaps TRBD1 (5 bases). V was shortened by 3 bases and J by 7 bases, with 12 bases between the two germline ends. Germline V gene data show CDR1 as MNHEY and CDR2 as SVGAGI. This CDR3 contains 13 residues. CDR3 DNA: TGTGCCAGCAGTTATTCCCGGGGGAATGAAGCTTTCTTT. It is translated as CASSYSRGNEAFF.

This clone was found once. This chain joins TRBV7-2 and TRBJ1-2, with TRBD1 identical over 7 bases. Trimming took 5 bases from V and 2 from J; bases not matched to a gene: 8. The CDR3 spans 15 residues. Germline CDR1 is SGHTA and CDR2 is FQGNSA. The CDR3 nucleotides are TGTGCCAGCAGCAACAGACAGGGACAAAACTATGGCTACACCTTC. It translates to CASSNRQGQNYGYTF.

The rearrangement links TRBV4-1 to TRBJ1-5, with TRBD1 matching 11 bases. The CDR3 spans 18 residues. V dropped 3 bases and J dropped 1; count of bases not matched to a gene: 8. Germline V gene sequence: CDR1 MGHRA, CDR2 YSYEKL. The CDR3 region has the DNA TGCGCCAGCAGCCAGGGACAGGGGGGCATAGGAAGCAATCAGCCCCAGCATTTT. Protein product: CASSQGQGGIGSNQPQHF.